Below, 19 T cell receptor beta chains from the same sample are listed, as sequenced in a study of blood T cell repertoires in COVID-19. Sequencing used immunoSEQ multiplex PCR; TCRdb keeps in-frame clones, though not all of them. Altogether fewer than 250,000 clones are present, 70% to 90% being singletons, with the ten largest covering 5% to 8%. The sequencing input was peripheral blood. The receptors stem from a woman in her forties who had recovered from COVID-19.

CDR3 residues: CASWGTGEINEQFF. The CDR3 DNA reads as TGTGCCAGCTGGGGGACAGGGGAAATCAATGAGCAGTTCTTC. The chain joins TRBV27 to TRBJ2-1; 10 nucleotides align to TRBD1. This CDR3 contains 14 residues. From germline, CDR1 is MNHEY and CDR2 SMNVEV (reference sequence). V gave up 8 bases and J gave up 6 bases; unmatched junction bases: 7.

V gene TRBV9 combines with J gene TRBJ1-2; the match to TRBD1 covers 11 bases. The V and J ends lost 4 bases and 6 bases, in that order; junction bases with no gene match: 8. Germline V CDR1 and CDR2: SGDLS, YYNGEE. This CDR3 contains 15 residues. CDR3 coding DNA: TGTGCCAGCAGCTCACCGGGACAGGGGGTCGATGGCTACACCTTC. It yields the protein CASSSPGQGVDGYTF.

V gene TRBV29-1 combines with J gene TRBJ1-1; possible D gene TRBD1, 5 bases. CDR3 length equals 13 residues. The V end was cut by 4 bases, the J end by 1 base, with 10 bases between. Germline CDR1 reads SQVTM; CDR2 reads ANQGSEA. The CDR3 reads CSVGRQGNTEAFF. Here the CDR3 DNA reads TGCAGCGTTGGACGCCAGGGGAACACTGAAGCTTTCTTT.

The chain couples TRBV20-1 to TRBJ2-1; TRBD2 matches 8 bases. CDR1 DFQATT and CDR2 SNEGSKA come from the germline V gene (reference sequence). The CDR3 spans 14 residues. V shed 3 bases and J 12 bases; nucleotides not matched to a gene: 13. DNA for the CDR3: TGCAGTGCTAGTGACTCCGGGACTAGTATTTCGCAGTTCTTC. Its protein is CSASDSGTSISQFF.

The chain carries TRBV4-2 and TRBJ2-2, with 9 bases fitting TRBD2. V was pared by 4 bases and J by 4 bases, with 4 bases of the junction left unmatched. Germline V gene data show CDR1 as LGHNA and CDR2 as YNFKEQ. The CDR3 has 15 amino acids. DNA for the CDR3: TGTGCCAGCAGCCCGGGACTAGCTTCCACCGGGGAGCTGTTTTTT. Protein product: CASSPGLASTGELFF.

The V and J genes are TRBV7-9 and TRBJ2-5, with TRBD2 matching 15 bases. This CDR3 comprises 16 residues. Trimming at V came to 3 bases and at J to 4 bases, leaving 3 bases not matched to a gene. Germline V gives CDR1 SEHNR, CDR2 FQNEAQ (reference sequence). This CDR3 is CASSLGLAGGGETQYF. DNA for the CDR3: TGTGCCAGCAGCTTGGGACTAGCGGGAGGAGGAGAGACCCAGTACTTC.

The chain couples TRBV6-5 to TRBJ1-2; 7 positions agree with TRBD1. With V trimmed by 6 bases and J by 4 bases, 8 bases remained unmatched. The CDR3 spans 14 residues. CDR1 is MNHEY, CDR2 SVGAGI, per germline. CDR3 region: CASRDPTGPYGYTF. In DNA, the CDR3 is TGTGCCAGCAGGGATCCGACAGGGCCCTATGGCTACACCTTC.

V gene TRBV3-1 (or the pseudogene TRBV3-2) combines with J gene TRBJ1-2; D remains unclear. V lost 4 bases to trimming and J lost 3 bases, with 9 bases between them. There are 13 residues in the CDR3. Germline V gene data show CDR1 as LGHDT and CDR2 as YNNKEL (reference sequence). The CDR3 DNA reads as TGTGCCAGCAGCCTTGTTCCGGACTATGGCTACACCTTC. The encoded protein is CASSLVPDYGYTF.

This clone was observed once. This rearrangement joins TRBV30 to TRBJ2-7; 10 nucleotides line up with TRBD1. The CDR3 totals 13 residues. V trimming: 4 bases; J trimming: 3 bases; junction bases outside the gene matches: 3. Germline CDR1 reads GTSNPN; CDR2 reads SVGIG (reference sequence). The CDR3 loop is CAWNRDRGYEQYF. The CDR3 DNA reads TGTGCCTGGAATCGGGACAGGGGCTACGAGCAGTACTTC.

The V gene is TRBV15, the J gene TRBJ1-1; no definite D call. V shed 0 bases and J shed 2 bases, with 10 bases lying between them. The germline V gene encodes CDR1 LNHNV and CDR2 YYDKDF (reference sequence). The CDR3 is 15 residues long. CDR3 amino acids: CATSRDTGINTEAFF. CDR3 in DNA: TGTGCCACCAGCAGAGATACCGGGATCAACACTGAAGCTTTCTTT.

The chain is built from TRBV19 and TRBJ2-6; D possibly corresponds to TRBD1 (5 bases). Germline assignment: CDR1 LNHDA and CDR2 SQIVND (reference sequence). The V and J ends lost 7 bases and 1 base respectively, with 11 bases between them. CDR3 size: 15 residues. CDR3 sequence: CASTRAGSGANVLTF. DNA of the CDR3: TGTGCCAGTACCCGGGCAGGGTCTGGGGCCAACGTCCTGACTTTC.

The genes are TRBV7-3 and TRBJ1-4; 9 nucleotides agree with TRBD1. The trim removed 6 bases at V and 6 bases at J, leaving 5 bases unmatched. The germline gives CDR1 SGHTA, CDR2 FQGTGA. This CDR3 is 14 amino acids long. CDR3 in DNA: TGTGCCAGCAGTCAAACAGGGGGCGATGAAAAACTGTTTTTT. It translates to CASSQTGGDEKLFF.

The chain combines TRBV7-3 with TRBJ1-1; no reliable D call. V lost 2 bases, J lost 1 base, and 5 bases lay in between. The CDR3 spans 13 residues. Germline values: CDR1 SGHTA, CDR2 FQGTGA. Here the CDR3 DNA reads TGTGCCAGCAGCTTAGAGGGGAACACTGAAGCTTTCTTT. Its protein is CASSLEGNTEAFF.

V usage is TRBV18 and J usage is TRBJ1-5; 7 bases align to TRBD1. Germline CDR1 KGHSH, CDR2 LQKENI. The CDR3 runs to 19 residues. Germline trimming cut 3 bases from V and 1 base from J; bases unmatched to any gene: 15. DNA for the CDR3: TGTGCCAGCTCACCTCAGCCGACAGGGTCAGTTATAAGCAATCAGCCCCAGCATTTT. Its translation: CASSPQPTGSVISNQPQHF.

The rearrangement joins TRBV7-2 to TRBJ1-2; D might be TRBD1 (5 bases). The germline CDR1 and CDR2 sequences are SGHTA and FQGNSA. This CDR3 has 17 residues. Trimming removed 1 base from V and 1 base from J, with 16 bases in between. In DNA form, the CDR3 reads TGTGCCAGCAGCTTAGGCCCTCTTGGGGCACTTAACTATGGCTACACCTTC. It yields the protein CASSLGPLGALNYGYTF.

This chain joins TRBV12-5 and TRBJ2-7, with TRBD2 matching 15 bases. This CDR3 spans 18 amino acids. V shed 7 bases and J 0 bases; nucleotides not matched to a gene: 10. Germline CDR1 is LGHNT and CDR2 is FRNRAP. CDR3 nucleotides: TGTGCTAGTGACCGGGGACTAGCGGGAGGCTTGGGCTCCTACGAGCAGTACTTC. Protein product: CASDRGLAGGLGSYEQYF.

The chain employs TRBV5-8 and TRBJ1-3, with D possibly matching TRBD1 (6 bases). This CDR3 is built from 15 residues. The V gene lost 4 bases and the J gene lost 0 bases, with 11 bases spanning the gap. Germline CDR1 and CDR2: SGHTS and YDEGEE. In nucleotides, the CDR3 is TGTGCCAGCAGCATAGACAGGAGCTCTGGAAACACCATATATTTT. Residues: CASSIDRSSGNTIYF.

The chain joins TRBV19 to TRBJ2-6; a possible D gene is TRBD1 (6 bases). Trimming shortened V by 8 bases and J by 2 bases, and 16 bases separated the two germline ends. The CDR3 covers 16 residues. Germline CDR1 is LNHDA and CDR2 is SQIVND (reference sequence). The CDR3: CASLRPGAAGANVLTF. CDR3 nucleotides: TGTGCCAGTCTCCGTCCAGGGGCGGCTGGGGCCAACGTCCTGACTTTC.

This clone was counted between two and nine times. J is TRBJ1-1 and V is TRBV7-9, with no clear D. The CDR3 spans 14 residues. Trimming pared 1 base from V and 1 base from J, leaving 7 bases between. Germline V CDR1 and CDR2: SEHNR, FQNEAQ (reference sequence). The CDR3 sequence: CASSLGRGNTEAFF. The CDR3 bases are TGTGCCAGCAGCTTAGGTCGGGGGAACACTGAAGCTTTCTTT.